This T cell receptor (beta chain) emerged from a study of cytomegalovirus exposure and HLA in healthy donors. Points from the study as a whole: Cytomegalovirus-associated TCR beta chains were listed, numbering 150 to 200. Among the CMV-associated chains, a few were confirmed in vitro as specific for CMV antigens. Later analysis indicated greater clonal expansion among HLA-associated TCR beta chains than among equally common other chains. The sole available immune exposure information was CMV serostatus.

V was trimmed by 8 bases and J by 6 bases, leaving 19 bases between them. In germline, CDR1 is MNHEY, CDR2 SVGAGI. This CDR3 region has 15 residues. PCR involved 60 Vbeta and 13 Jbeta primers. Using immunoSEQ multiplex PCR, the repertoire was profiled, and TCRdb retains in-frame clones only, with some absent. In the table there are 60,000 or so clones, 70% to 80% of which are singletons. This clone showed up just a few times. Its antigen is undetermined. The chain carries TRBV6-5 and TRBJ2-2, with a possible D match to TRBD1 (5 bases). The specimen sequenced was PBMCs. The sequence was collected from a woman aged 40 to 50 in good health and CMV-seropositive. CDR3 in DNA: TGTGCCAGCGGGGCCCAATCGTTATTCCCCGGGGAGCTGTTTTTT. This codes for CASGAQSLFPGELFF.